The present T cell receptor beta chain was sequenced within a study of T cell repertoires and HLA-DP antigens. This clone was detected only a few times. After more than twelve days' expansion, CD4+ cells were restimulated about 22 h with HeLa expressing allogeneic DPB1. Retrovirally transduced HeLa cells with HLA-DPA1/DPB1, HLA-DM, invariant chain and CD80 served as stimulators. Irradiated (100 Gy) HeLa cells stimulated CD4+ cells at 3:1 with around 48 U/mL IL-2. CD4+ T cells were isolated untouched, about 98% pure. The V gene's germline CDR1 is KGHSH and CDR2 LQKENI. This CDR3 is 17 amino acids long. Trimming took 2 bases from V and 0 from J; bases not matched to a gene: 6. Method: immunoSEQ multiplex PCR; TCRdb's copy keeps in-frame clones and lacks some. The table shows around 2,000 clones, with around 70% occurring only once.

The rearrangement uses TRBV18 and TRBJ1-3; the match to TRBD1 covers 8 bases. Sequencing was performed on CD137- CD4+ T cells from cultured PBMCs. The TCR originated in a middle-aged man in good health and CMV-seronegative. Here the CDR3 reads CASSPTGTGPSGNTIYF. The CDR3 DNA sequence: TGTGCCAGCTCACCAACCGGGACAGGACCCTCTGGAAACACCATATATTTT.